This entry describes one T cell receptor beta chain. The antigen remains undetermined. Some clones are missing from TCRdb's copy, which holds only in-frame ones; the method was immunoSEQ multiplex PCR. The table has 200,000 or so clones, more than 75% seen once. The CDR3 loop spans 16 amino acids. The trim removed 3 bases at V and 2 bases at J, leaving 9 bases unmatched. Germline CDR1 and CDR2: SGHAT and FQNNGV. These data originate in a study of T cell responses to AZD1222 COVID-19 vaccine. Study conclusions and caveats: It should be noted that donors were predominantly white British and more often female, and clonal diversity was possibly underestimated.

The receptor was isolated from an adult in good health. This sequence joins TRBV11-2 and TRBJ2-7; 8 positions agree with TRBD1. The source was peripheral blood, collected on day 0 of MenACWY control vaccination. CDR3 protein: CASSLAGQGSTYEQYF. In nucleotides, the CDR3 is TGTGCCAGCAGCTTGGCCGGACAGGGCTCCACCTACGAGCAGTACTTC. Supplemented by reference TRBV11-2 and TRBJ2-7, the full variable domain reads EAGVAQSPRYKIIEKRQSVAFWCNPISGHATLYWYQQILGQGPKLLIQFQNNGVVDDSQLPKDRFSAERLKGVDSTLKIQPAKLEDSAVYLCASSLAGQGSTYEQYFGPGTRLTVT.